This TCR beta chain was identified in a study of blood T cell repertoires in COVID-19. Study in general: Acute-phase and convalescent COVID-19 samples originated in the United States, Italy and Spain.

Assay used: immunoSEQ multiplex PCR; TCRdb lists only in-frame clones, some missing. The table records about 68,000 clones, 80% to 90% of them present only once. Germline CDR1 and CDR2: LNHDA and SQIVND (reference sequence). This CDR3 has 16 amino acids. Trimming took 3 bases from V and 0 from J, leaving 11 bases between them. The sequenced material came from peripheral blood. The sequence came from a middle-aged man with acute or convalescent COVID-19. This chain connects TRBV19 to TRBJ1-4, with D unclear. Here the CDR3 reads CASSISGDATNEKLFF. Written as DNA, the CDR3 is TGTGCCAGTAGTATTAGCGGAGACGCAACTAATGAAAAACTGTTTTTT.